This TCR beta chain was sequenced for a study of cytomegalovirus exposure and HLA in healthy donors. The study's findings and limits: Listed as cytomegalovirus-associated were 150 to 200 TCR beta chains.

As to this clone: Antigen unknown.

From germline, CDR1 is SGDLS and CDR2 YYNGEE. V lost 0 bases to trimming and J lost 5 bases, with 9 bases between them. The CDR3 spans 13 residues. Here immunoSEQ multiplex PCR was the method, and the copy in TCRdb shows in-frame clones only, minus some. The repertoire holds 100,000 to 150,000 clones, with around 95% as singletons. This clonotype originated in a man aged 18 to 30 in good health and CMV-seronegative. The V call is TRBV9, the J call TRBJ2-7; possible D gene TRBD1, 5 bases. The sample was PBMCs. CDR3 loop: CASSVARGDEQYF. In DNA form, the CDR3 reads TGTGCCAGCAGCGTAGCAAGGGGTGACGAGCAGTACTTC.